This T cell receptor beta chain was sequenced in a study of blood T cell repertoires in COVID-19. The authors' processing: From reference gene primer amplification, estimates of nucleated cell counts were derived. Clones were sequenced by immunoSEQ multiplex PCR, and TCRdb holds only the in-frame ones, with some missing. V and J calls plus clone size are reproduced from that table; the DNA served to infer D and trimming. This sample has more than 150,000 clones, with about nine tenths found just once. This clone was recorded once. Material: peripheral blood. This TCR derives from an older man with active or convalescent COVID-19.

The CDR3 spells CAWSVAGVPHYGYTF. The DNA of the CDR3 is TGTGCCTGGAGTGTAGCGGGGGTCCCGCACTATGGCTACACCTTC. The genes are TRBV30 and TRBJ1-2, with D perhaps matching TRBD1 (5 bases). Germline V gene lookup returns CDR1 GTSNPN and CDR2 SVGIG (reference sequence). V was trimmed by 0 bases and J by 3 bases, leaving 14 bases between them. The CDR3 totals 15 residues.